The text below deals with one T cell receptor (beta chain). The data were obtained in a study of blood T cell repertoires in COVID-19. The CDR3 extends over 14 amino acids. Deletions cut 7 bases from V and 0 bases from J, with 7 bases between. Germline assignment: CDR1 MNHNY and CDR2 SVGAGI (reference sequence). Assay: immunoSEQ multiplex PCR; the TCRdb copy retains only in-frame clones and omits some. In the table there are about 180,000 clones, around three quarters of which are singletons. The sample taken for sequencing was peripheral blood. This receptor was identified in a man aged 65 to 79 with active or convalescent COVID-19. This sequence joins TRBV6-6 and TRBJ1-6; the D is unclear. This CDR3 is CASTLDSYNSPLHF. For the CDR3, the DNA is TGTGCCAGCACCTTAGACTCCTATAATTCACCCCTCCACTTT.